Each of the 27 T cell receptor beta chains below was sequenced from the same sample in a study of control samples from healthy donors and cancer patients. Profiling relied on immunoSEQ multiplex PCR, and the TCRdb table lists in-frame clones only, not all of them. Found here are around 130,000 clones, more than 85% of them singletons; the top ten hold roughly 8.6%. The sequenced sample was blood. Receptors originate from a man between 18 and 29 years old in good health.

The J gene is TRBJ1-2, the V gene TRBV7-2; the match to TRBD1 covers 7 bases. V was clipped by 3 bases and J by 6 bases; unmatched bases: 4. The CDR3 consists of 13 residues. Germline V gives CDR1 SGHTA, CDR2 FQGNSA. The CDR3 sequence: CASSFDREDGYTF. DNA of the CDR3: TGTGCCAGCAGCTTTGACAGGGAGGATGGCTACACCTTC.

The rearrangement joins TRBV5-4 to TRBJ2-7; 12 bases match TRBD2. Germline lookup yields CDR1 SGHNT and CDR2 YYREEE (reference sequence). Trimming cost V 4 bases and J 6 bases; bases outside gene matches: 5. This CDR3 contains 14 residues. DNA of the CDR3: TGTGCCAGCAGCCCCCAGACTAGCGGGGGCGAGCAGTACTTC. Its translation: CASSPQTSGGEQYF.

The rearrangement links TRBV19 to TRBJ1-6; TRBD1 might be the D (5 bases). V was trimmed by 6 bases and J by 3 bases, leaving 12 bases between them. CDR3 length equals 15 residues. CDR1 and CDR2 from the germline V gene are LNHDA and SQIVND (reference sequence). CDR3 in amino acids: CASSIGGGYNSPLHF. The CDR3 DNA is TGTGCCAGTAGCATCGGGGGGGGCTATAATTCACCCCTCCACTTT.

In nucleotides, the CDR3 is TGTGCCAGCAGTGGGATACTGCTTCGCGGGGGCAATCAGCCCCAGCATTTT. Protein sequence: CASSGILLRGGNQPQHF. The rearrangement uses TRBV6-1 and TRBJ1-5; no reliable D call. V was trimmed by 4 bases and J by 2 bases, leaving 18 bases between them. From germline, CDR1 is MNHNS and CDR2 SASEGT. This CDR3 has 17 amino acids.

This clone was recorded only once. The chain recombines TRBV15 with TRBJ2-7; 7 nucleotides line up with TRBD1. CDR1 and CDR2 from the germline V gene are LNHNV and YYDKDF (reference sequence). The V and J ends lost 2 bases and 12 bases, in that order; junction bases with no gene match: 7. The CDR3 totals 12 residues. CDR3 coding DNA: TGTGCCACCAGCAGAAGACAGGGTCTATTGTACTTC. Its protein product is CATSRRQGLLYF.

The CDR3 spells CASSIPTGGHTEAFF. In nucleotides, the CDR3 is TGTGCCAGTAGTATTCCGACAGGGGGTCACACTGAAGCTTTCTTT. The rearrangement joins TRBV19 to TRBJ1-1, with TRBD1 matching over 9 bases. Germline values: CDR1 LNHDA, CDR2 SQIVND (reference sequence). V shed 3 bases, J shed 3 bases, and the junction held 5 bases outside the gene matches. The CDR3 length is 15 residues.

The V and J genes are TRBV18 and TRBJ2-2; D gene unclear. The CDR3 runs 14 residues. Trimming shortened V by 2 bases and J by 1 base, and 5 bases separated the two germline ends. The germline gives CDR1 KGHSH, CDR2 LQKENI. CDR3 bases: TGTGCCAGCTCACCATTACAGAACACCGGGGAGCTGTTTTTT. It encodes CASSPLQNTGELFF. Supplemented by reference TRBV18 and TRBJ2-2, the full variable domain reads NAGVMQNPRHLVRRRGQEARLRCSPMKGHSHVYWYRQLPEEGLKFMVYLQKENIIDESGMPKERFSAEFPKEGPSILRIQQVVRGDSAAYFCASSPLQNTGELFFGEGSRLTVL.

The chain employs TRBV18 and TRBJ1-6, with no clear D. The ends were cut back, 0 bases at V and 7 bases at J, with 10 bases in the middle. Germline loops: CDR1 KGHSH, CDR2 LQKENI. The CDR3 contains 15 residues. The chain's CDR3 is CASSPPSIANSPLHF. For the CDR3, the DNA is TGTGCCAGCTCACCACCGTCCATCGCAAATTCACCCCTCCACTTT. Variable domain in full (rest from reference TRBV18 and TRBJ1-6): NAGVMQNPRHLVRRRGQEARLRCSPMKGHSHVYWYRQLPEEGLKFMVYLQKENIIDESGMPKERFSAEFPKEGPSILRIQQVVRGDSAAYFCASSPPSIANSPLHFGNGTRLTVT.

This clone showed up just once. V is TRBV6-5 and J is TRBJ2-5, with D hard to call. This CDR3 has 15 residues. The V gene lost 0 bases and the J gene lost 1 base, with 9 bases spanning the gap. Germline CDR1 is MNHEY and CDR2 is SVGAGI. For the CDR3, the DNA is TGTGCCAGCAGTTACTCGAGCTTTCCCCAAGAGACCCAGTACTTC. This gives the protein CASSYSSFPQETQYF.

V usage is TRBV5-4 and J usage is TRBJ1-2; D gene uncertain. V was cut by 0 bases and J by 2 bases, with 5 bases left in between. CDR3 length equals 13 residues. CDR1 and CDR2 (germline): SGHNT, YYREEE (reference sequence). The CDR3 nucleotides are TGTGCCAGCAGCTTGGACATAAACTATGGCTACACCTTC. Translation gives CASSLDINYGYTF. Supplemented by reference TRBV5-4 and TRBJ1-2, the full variable domain reads ETGVTQSPTHLIKTRGQQVTLRCSSQSGHNTVSWYQQALGQGPQFIFQYYREEENGRGNFPPRFSGLQFPNYSSELNVNALELDDSALYLCASSLDINYGYTFGSGTRLTVV.

This CDR3 reads CASSFSGNNNQPQHF. The CDR3 DNA is TGTGCCAGCAGCTTTAGCGGGAACAACAATCAGCCCCAGCATTTT. V and J are TRBV11-2 and TRBJ1-5; D uncertain. Trimming stripped 3 bases from V and 3 bases from J, with 12 bases between. The CDR3 is made up of 15 amino acids. Per the germline V gene, CDR1 is SGHAT and CDR2 is FQNNGV.

This clone was counted a single time. The chain employs TRBV18 and TRBJ2-7; 9 bases match TRBD1. From germline, CDR1 is KGHSH and CDR2 LQKENI. The V gene end was trimmed by 1 base and the J gene end by 1 base; junction bases not matched to a gene: 2. There are 15 residues in the CDR3. DNA for the CDR3: TGTGCCAGCTCACCACAGACAGGGGGGTCCTACGAGCAGTACTTC. Amino acids: CASSPQTGGSYEQYF. Using reference TRBV18 and TRBJ2-7 for the parts outside the CDR3, the full variable domain is NAGVMQNPRHLVRRRGQEARLRCSPMKGHSHVYWYRQLPEEGLKFMVYLQKENIIDESGMPKERFSAEFPKEGPSILRIQQVVRGDSAAYFCASSPQTGGSYEQYFGPGTRLTVT.

This chain links TRBV18 with TRBJ1-5; 8 bases align to TRBD1. The CDR3 has 15 residues. V lost 3 bases, J lost 4 bases, and 5 bases stayed unmatched. Looked up from germline, CDR1 is KGHSH and CDR2 is LQKENI. DNA of the CDR3: TGTGCCAGCTCACCGGGACAGGTATTTAATCAGCCCCAGCATTTT. Its protein product is CASSPGQVFNQPQHF.

The chain uses TRBV27 and TRBJ1-5, with TRBD1 as a possible D gene (6 bases). Trimming removed 6 bases at V and 3 bases at J, with 18 bases between. Germline V CDR1 and CDR2: MNHEY, SMNVEV (reference sequence). This CDR3 has 16 residues. The CDR3 DNA follows: TGTGCCAGCAGCACCGCACGGGGGCGGTCCAATCAGCCCCAGCATTTT. The encoded protein is CASSTARGRSNQPQHF.

This clone was found once. The V gene is TRBV19, the J gene TRBJ1-5; TRBD1 aligns across 9 bases. Germline V gene lookup returns CDR1 LNHDA and CDR2 SQIVND (reference sequence). The CDR3 covers 15 residues. V shed 6 bases and J 4 bases; nucleotides not matched to a gene: 7. The CDR3 sequence: CASSLDRGNNQPQHF. DNA of the CDR3: TGTGCCAGTAGCCTGGACAGGGGTAATAATCAGCCCCAGCATTTT.

The chain is built from TRBV7-2 and TRBJ2-5; 9 bases match TRBD2. Germline V gene data show CDR1 as SGHTA and CDR2 as FQGNSA. V lost 4 bases, J lost 2 bases, and 2 bases stayed unmatched. The CDR3 consists of 14 residues. The CDR3 here is CASSSGLAQETQYF. The CDR3 DNA reads as TGTGCCAGCAGCTCGGGACTAGCTCAAGAGACCCAGTACTTC. The full variable domain, in which reference TRBV7-2 and TRBJ2-5 provide the parts outside the CDR3, is GAGVSQSPSNKVTEKGKDVELRCDPISGHTALYWYRQSLGQGLEFLIYFQGNSAPDKSGLPSDRFSAERTGGSVSTLTIQRTQQEDSAVYLCASSSGLAQETQYFGPGTRLLVL.

The V call is TRBV4-1, the J call TRBJ2-1, with 7 bases fitting TRBD2. This CDR3 is 14 amino acids long. Germline CDR1 and CDR2: MGHRA and YSYEKL. The V gene end was trimmed by 2 bases and the J gene end by 6 bases; junction bases not matched to a gene: 4. The CDR3 region has the DNA TGCGCCAGCAGCCAAAGGCGGGGGACCAATGAGCAGTTCTTC. Residues: CASSQRRGTNEQFF.

V and J are TRBV4-1 and TRBJ1-1; no reliable D call. Trimming took 2 bases from V and 0 from J, leaving 4 bases between them. CDR3 length equals 13 residues. Per the germline V gene, CDR1 is MGHRA and CDR2 is YSYEKL. The CDR3 region has the DNA TGCGCCAGCAGCCAACAATTGAACACTGAAGCTTTCTTT. Protein sequence: CASSQQLNTEAFF.

The genes are TRBV7-9 and TRBJ1-1; a weak D match, TRBD1 (5 bases). Trimming pared 1 base from V and 5 bases from J, leaving 14 bases between. Germline V gene sequence: CDR1 SEHNR, CDR2 FQNEAQ (reference sequence). The CDR3 sequence is 15 residues long. The CDR3 DNA is TGTGCCAGCAGCTTAGGAATTGGGGGTACGACTGAAGCTTTCTTT. As protein: CASSLGIGGTTEAFF. Supplemented by reference TRBV7-9 and TRBJ1-1, the full variable domain reads DTGVSQNPRHKITKRGQNVTFRCDPISEHNRLYWYRQTLGQGPEFLTYFQNEAQLEKSRLLSDRFSAERPKGSFSTLEIQRTEQGDSAMYLCASSLGIGGTTEAFFGQGTRLTVV.

This clone was seen only once. This rearrangement joins TRBV18 to TRBJ1-5; 9 bases fit TRBD1. The CDR3 spans 15 residues. V shed 6 bases and J 4 bases; nucleotides not matched to a gene: 7. Germline CDR1 KGHSH, CDR2 LQKENI. This CDR3 is CASSSDRGSNQPQHF. The CDR3 nucleotides are TGTGCCAGCTCTTCCGACAGGGGGTCAAATCAGCCCCAGCATTTT.

The chain couples TRBV7-8 to TRBJ1-1; TRBD1 matches 7 bases. V dropped 6 bases and J dropped 4; count of bases not matched to a gene: 2. There are 12 residues in the CDR3. Germline V gives CDR1 SGHVS, CDR2 FQNEAQ. CDR3 DNA sequence: TGTGCCAGCAGTTACAGGGGCACTGAAGCTTTCTTT. Its translation is CASSYRGTEAFF.

J is TRBJ1-4 and V is TRBV6-5; tentatively, D is TRBD1 (5 bases). Per the germline V gene, CDR1 is MNHEY and CDR2 is SVGAGI. The CDR3 is made up of 14 amino acids. Trimming left V 5 bases short and J 10 bases short, with 17 bases between. Here the CDR3 DNA reads TGTGCCAGCAGTATTAAGCCAGGGTTAGGAAAACTGTTTTTT. Encoded protein: CASSIKPGLGKLFF.

This CDR3 is CASSQWRTEAFF. DNA for the CDR3: TGTGCCAGCAGCCAGTGGAGGACTGAAGCTTTCTTT. The rearrangement uses TRBV5-6 and TRBJ1-1; D remains ambiguous. V was pared by 4 bases and J by 5 bases, with 9 bases between. The germline V gene has CDR1 SGHDT and CDR2 YYEEEE. This CDR3 region has 12 residues.

The gene calls are TRBV6-2 or TRBV6-3 and TRBJ1-2, with D possibly being TRBD1 (6 bases). The V and J ends lost 5 bases and 2 bases respectively, with 9 bases between them. The CDR3 has 13 amino acids. CDR1 is MNHEY and CDR2 is SVGEGT in the germline V gene. The CDR3 DNA sequence: TGTGCCAGCAGTCAAACAGGGAACTATGGCTACACCTTC. Amino acids: CASSQTGNYGYTF.

The sample holds a few counts of this clone. Other DNA sequences from this sample encode an identical CDR3 as well. The chain employs TRBV2 and TRBJ1-6, with D possibly being TRBD1 (6 bases). This CDR3 has 15 amino acids. The germline V and J ends were trimmed by 3 bases and 7 bases, with 13 bases remaining between them. Per germline, CDR1 SNHLY and CDR2 FYNNEI. This chain's CDR3 is CASSEGGAGNSPLHF. For the CDR3, the DNA is TGTGCCAGCAGTGAGGGGGGGGCAGGGAATTCACCCCTCCACTTT.

This clone was observed once. The chain is built from TRBV19 and TRBJ1-5; 7 bases are a match to TRBD1. V shed 6 bases and J 7 bases; nucleotides not matched to a gene: 6. The CDR3 runs 13 residues. Germline CDR1 reads LNHDA; CDR2 reads SQIVND (reference sequence). CDR3 residues: CASRGTVGQPQHF. In DNA form, the CDR3 reads TGTGCCAGTAGAGGGACAGTCGGCCAGCCCCAGCATTTT.

With respect to this clone: A junction end diverges from the germline sequence, so it may reflect a read error. The same CDR3 can be traced to other DNA sequences in this sample. The CDR3 DNA reads TGTGCCAGCAGCGAGTGGTGGGGGGCAGACGAGCAGTACTTC. It specifies CASSEWWGADEQYF. The V and J genes are TRBV4-1 and TRBJ2-7; TRBD1 or TRBD2 may be the D gene (6 bases each). This CDR3 region has 14 residues. Looked up from germline, CDR1 is MGHRA and CDR2 is YSYEKL.